These T cell receptor beta chains were read from a single sample in a study of blood T cell repertoires in COVID-19. Here immunoSEQ multiplex PCR was the method, and the copy in TCRdb shows in-frame clones only, minus some. The sample has some 150,000 clones; 84% are singletons. Material for sequencing was peripheral blood. These receptors all stem from a woman in her 50s with acute or convalescent COVID-19. CDR3s include the opening cysteine and the closing phenylalanine or tryptophan. A D gene is named only where the DNA matches it firmly. Clone size is shown for a subset of rows, as once, few, many or a class of expanded clone.

size: -; length: 15; D: -; J: TRBJ2-7; V: TRBV19; DNA: TGTGCCAGTAGCCAGATAGGCGCTAGTATCTACGAGCAGTACTTC; CDR3: CASSQIGASIYEQYF
size: -; length: 13; D: -; J: TRBJ2-7; V: TRBV27; DNA: TGTGCCAGCAGTTTATTAGGGGGCTACGAGCAGTACTTC; CDR3: CASSLLGGYEQYF
size: -; length: 15; D: -; J: TRBJ1-4; V: TRBV7-6; DNA: TGTGCCAGCAGCTCCGACAGCCTAACTAATGAAAAACTGTTTTTT; CDR3: CASSSDSLTNEKLFF
size: -; length: 14; D: TRBD1; J: TRBJ1-5; V: TRBV5-5; DNA: TGTGCCAGCAGCTTGGCAGGGGGGCAATTAGCCCAGCATTTT; CDR3: CASSLAGGQLAQHF
size: -; length: 16; D: TRBD2; J: TRBJ2-5; V: TRBV5-6; DNA: TGTGCCAGCAGCTCCGGATTAGCGGGGGCTGGAGAGACCCAGTACTTC; CDR3: CASSSGLAGAGETQYF
size: -; length: 13; D: TRBD2; J: TRBJ2-5; V: TRBV7-3; DNA: TGTGCCAGCAGCTTTAGCGGGGGGGAGACCCAGTACTTC; CDR3: CASSFSGGETQYF
size: -; length: 14; D: TRBD1; J: TRBJ1-4; V: TRBV7-2; DNA: TGTGCCAGCAGCCTGGGACAGGGCAATGAAAAACTGTTTTTT; CDR3: CASSLGQGNEKLFF
size: -; length: 14; D: -; J: TRBJ1-6; V: TRBV6-1; DNA: TGTGCCAGCAGTGAATCAGGGTGGAATTCACCCCTCCACTTT; CDR3: CASSESGWNSPLHF
size: once; length: 19; D: -; J: TRBJ1-3; V: TRBV4-3; DNA: TGCGCCAGCAGCCAAGCCCTGCCGGGACACCTTAACTCTGGAAACACCATATATTTT; CDR3: CASSQALPGHLNSGNTIYF
size: few; length: 15; D: -; J: TRBJ1-3; V: TRBV15; DNA: TGTGCCACCAGCAGAGGGTTGAGCTCTGGAAACACCATATATTTT; CDR3: CATSRGLSSGNTIYF